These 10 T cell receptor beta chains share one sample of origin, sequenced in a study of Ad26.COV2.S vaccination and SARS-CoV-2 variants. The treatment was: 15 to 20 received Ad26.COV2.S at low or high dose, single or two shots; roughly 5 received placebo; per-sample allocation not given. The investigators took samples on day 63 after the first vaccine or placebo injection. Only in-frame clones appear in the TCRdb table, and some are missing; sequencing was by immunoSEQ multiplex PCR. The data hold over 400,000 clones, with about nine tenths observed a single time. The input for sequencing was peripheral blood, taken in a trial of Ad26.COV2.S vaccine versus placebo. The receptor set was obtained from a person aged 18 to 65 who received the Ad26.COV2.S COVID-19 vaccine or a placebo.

The CDR3 DNA sequence: TGCGCCAGCAGCCAAATTATCCATGCCTCTGGGGCCAACGTCCTGACTTTC. It codes for CASSQIIHASGANVLTF. J is TRBJ2-6 and V is TRBV4-1; no definite D call. Germline V gene data show CDR1 as MGHRA and CDR2 as YSYEKL. The CDR3 loop spans 17 amino acids. Trimming shortened V by 2 bases and J by 0 bases, and 11 bases separated the two germline ends.

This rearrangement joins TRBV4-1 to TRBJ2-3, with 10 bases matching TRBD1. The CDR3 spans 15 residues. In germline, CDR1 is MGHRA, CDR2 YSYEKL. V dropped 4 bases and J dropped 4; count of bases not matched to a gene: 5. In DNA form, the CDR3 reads TGCGCCAGCAGCCCGATGACAGGGGGCTCAGATACGCAGTATTTT. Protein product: CASSPMTGGSDTQYF.

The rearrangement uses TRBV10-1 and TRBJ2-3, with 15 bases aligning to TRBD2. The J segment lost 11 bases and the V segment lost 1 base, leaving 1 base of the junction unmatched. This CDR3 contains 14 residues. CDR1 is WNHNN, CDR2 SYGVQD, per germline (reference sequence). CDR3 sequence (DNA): TGCGCCAGCAGTGAGTGGGGACTAGCGGGAGGGCAGTATTTT. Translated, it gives CASSEWGLAGGQYF.

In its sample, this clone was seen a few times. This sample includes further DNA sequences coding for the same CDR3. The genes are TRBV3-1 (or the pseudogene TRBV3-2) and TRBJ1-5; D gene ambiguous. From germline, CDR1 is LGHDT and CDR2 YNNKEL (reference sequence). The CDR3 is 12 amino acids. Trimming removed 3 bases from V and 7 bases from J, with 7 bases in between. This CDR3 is CASSQGGQPQHF. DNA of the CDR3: TGTGCCAGCAGCCAGGGAGGCCAGCCCCAGCATTTT.

The CDR3 loop reads CASSQDFRGNTEAFF. In nucleotides, the CDR3 is TGTGCCAGCAGCCAAGATTTTAGGGGGAACACTGAAGCTTTCTTT. V and J are TRBV14 and TRBJ1-1; a weak D match, TRBD1 (5 bases). The CDR3 is 15 residues long. Germline V CDR1 and CDR2: SGHDN, FVKESK. The germline V and J ends were trimmed by 0 bases and 1 base, with 9 bases remaining between them.

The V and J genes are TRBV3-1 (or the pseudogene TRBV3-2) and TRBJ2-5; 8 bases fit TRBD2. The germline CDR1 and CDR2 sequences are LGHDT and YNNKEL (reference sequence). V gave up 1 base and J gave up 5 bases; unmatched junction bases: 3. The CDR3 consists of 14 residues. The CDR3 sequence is CASSQGRGVETQYF. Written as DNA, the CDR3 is TGTGCCAGCAGCCAAGGGCGGGGGGTGGAGACCCAGTACTTC.

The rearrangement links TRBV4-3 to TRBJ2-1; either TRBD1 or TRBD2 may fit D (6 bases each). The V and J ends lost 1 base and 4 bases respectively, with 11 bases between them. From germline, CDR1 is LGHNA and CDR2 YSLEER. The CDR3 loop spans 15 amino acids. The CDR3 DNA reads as TGCGCCAGCAGCCAAGGCGGGACACTGTACAATGAGCAGTTCTTC. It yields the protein CASSQGGTLYNEQFF.

This CDR3 is CASSQGRIYGYTF. The CDR3 bases are TGTGCCAGCAGCCAAGGACGGATTTATGGCTACACCTTC. The V call is TRBV27, the J call TRBJ1-2; D is ambiguous. V lost 6 bases and J 5 bases, leaving 13 bases between the germline ends. Germline V gives CDR1 MNHEY, CDR2 SMNVEV (reference sequence). The CDR3 extends over 13 amino acids.

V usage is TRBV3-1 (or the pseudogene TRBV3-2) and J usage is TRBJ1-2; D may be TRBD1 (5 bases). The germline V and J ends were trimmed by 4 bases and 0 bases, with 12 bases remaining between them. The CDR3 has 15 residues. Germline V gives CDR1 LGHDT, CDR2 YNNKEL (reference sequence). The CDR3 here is CASSPQGNTNYGYTF. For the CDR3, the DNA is TGTGCCAGCAGCCCCCAGGGAAATACTAACTATGGCTACACCTTC.

The CDR3 spells CASSFHLTGELFF. The CDR3 DNA is TGTGCCAGCAGTTTTCATTTAACCGGGGAGCTGTTTTTT. The gene calls are TRBV6-5 and TRBJ2-2; D is undetermined. The CDR3 extends over 13 amino acids. The V and J ends lost 4 bases and 5 bases respectively, with 8 bases between them. Germline CDR1 reads MNHEY; CDR2 reads SVGAGI.